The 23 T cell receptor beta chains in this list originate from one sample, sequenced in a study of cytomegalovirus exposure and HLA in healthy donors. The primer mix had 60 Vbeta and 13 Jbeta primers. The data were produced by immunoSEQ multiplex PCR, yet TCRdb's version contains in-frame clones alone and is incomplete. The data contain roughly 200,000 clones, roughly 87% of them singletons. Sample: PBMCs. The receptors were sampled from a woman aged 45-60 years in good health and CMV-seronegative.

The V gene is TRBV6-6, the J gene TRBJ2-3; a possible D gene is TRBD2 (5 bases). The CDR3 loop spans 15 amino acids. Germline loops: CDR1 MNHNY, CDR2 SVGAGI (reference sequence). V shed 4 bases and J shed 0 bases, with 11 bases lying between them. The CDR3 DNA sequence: TGTGCCAGCAGTTCCGGAAGCGGCAGCACAGATACGCAGTATTTT. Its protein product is CASSSGSGSTDTQYF.

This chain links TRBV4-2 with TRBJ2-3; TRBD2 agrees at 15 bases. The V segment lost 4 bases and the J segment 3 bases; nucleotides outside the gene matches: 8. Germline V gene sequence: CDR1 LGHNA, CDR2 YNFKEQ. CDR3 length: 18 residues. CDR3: CASSPGLAGGPGTDTQYF. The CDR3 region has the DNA TGTGCCAGCAGCCCCGGACTAGCGGGAGGGCCGGGGACAGATACGCAGTATTTT.

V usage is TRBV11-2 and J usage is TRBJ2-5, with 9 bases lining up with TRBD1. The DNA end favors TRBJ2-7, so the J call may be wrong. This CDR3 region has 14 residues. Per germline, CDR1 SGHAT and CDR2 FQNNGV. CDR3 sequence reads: CASSSGTGPYEQYF. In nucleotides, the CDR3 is TGTGCCAGCAGCTCCGGGACAGGGCCCTACGAGCAGTACTTC.

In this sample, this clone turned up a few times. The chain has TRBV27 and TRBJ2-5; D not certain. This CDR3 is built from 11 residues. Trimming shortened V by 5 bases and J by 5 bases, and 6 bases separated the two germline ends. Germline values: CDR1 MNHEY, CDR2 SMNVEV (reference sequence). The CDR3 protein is CASSPQETQYF. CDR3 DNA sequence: TGTGCCAGCAGTCCCCAGGAGACCCAGTACTTC.

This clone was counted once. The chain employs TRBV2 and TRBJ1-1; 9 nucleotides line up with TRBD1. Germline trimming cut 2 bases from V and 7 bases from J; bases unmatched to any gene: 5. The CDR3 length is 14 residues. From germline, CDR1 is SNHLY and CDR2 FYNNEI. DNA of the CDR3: TGTGCCAGCAGTGAATGGACAGGGGCGATTGAAGCTTTCTTT. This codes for CASSEWTGAIEAFF.

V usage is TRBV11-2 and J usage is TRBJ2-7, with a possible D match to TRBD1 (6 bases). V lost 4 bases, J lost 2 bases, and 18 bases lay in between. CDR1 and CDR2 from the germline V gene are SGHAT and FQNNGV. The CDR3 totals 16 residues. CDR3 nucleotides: TGTGCCAGCAGCTCCGGGACAACACCCCGAACCTACGAGCAGTACTTC. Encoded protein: CASSSGTTPRTYEQYF.

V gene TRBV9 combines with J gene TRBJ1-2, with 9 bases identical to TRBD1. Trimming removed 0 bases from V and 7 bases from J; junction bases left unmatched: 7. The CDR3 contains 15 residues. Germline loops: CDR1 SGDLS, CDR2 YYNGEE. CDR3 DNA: TGTGCCAGCAGCGTAGGTATTGGGACAGGGTCTGGCTACACCTTC. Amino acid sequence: CASSVGIGTGSGYTF.

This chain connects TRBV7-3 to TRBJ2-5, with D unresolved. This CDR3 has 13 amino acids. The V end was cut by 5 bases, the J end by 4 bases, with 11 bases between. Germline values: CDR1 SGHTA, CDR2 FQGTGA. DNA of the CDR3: TGTGCCAGCAGCGCAACTACAACAGAGACCCAGTACTTC. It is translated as CASSATTTETQYF.

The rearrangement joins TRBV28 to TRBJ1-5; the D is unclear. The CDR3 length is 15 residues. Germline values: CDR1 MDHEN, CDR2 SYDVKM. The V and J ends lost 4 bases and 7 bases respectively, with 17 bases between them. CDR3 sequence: CASSSPISPLQPQHF. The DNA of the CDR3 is TGTGCCAGCAGTTCCCCTATTTCCCCCCTGCAGCCCCAGCATTTT.

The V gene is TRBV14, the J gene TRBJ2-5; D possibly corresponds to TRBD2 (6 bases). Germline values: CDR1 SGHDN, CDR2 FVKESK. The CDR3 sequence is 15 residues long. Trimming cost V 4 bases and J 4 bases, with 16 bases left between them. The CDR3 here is CASSPGERETETQYF. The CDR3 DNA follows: TGTGCCAGCAGCCCGGGGGAAAGGGAGACAGAGACCCAGTACTTC. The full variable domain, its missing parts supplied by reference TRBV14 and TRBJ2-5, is EAGVTQFPSHSVIEKGQTVTLRCDPISGHDNLYWYRRVMGKEIKFLLHFVKESKQDESGMPNNRFLAERTGGTYSTLKVQPAELEDSGVYFCASSPGERETETQYFGPGTRLLVL.

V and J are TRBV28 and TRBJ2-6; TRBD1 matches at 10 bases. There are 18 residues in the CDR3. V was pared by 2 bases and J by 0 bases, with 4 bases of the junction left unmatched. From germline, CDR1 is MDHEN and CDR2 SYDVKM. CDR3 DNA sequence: TGTGCCAGCAGTTTACGGACAGGGGGGTTCTCTGGGGCCAACGTCCTGACTTTC. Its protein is CASSLRTGGFSGANVLTF.

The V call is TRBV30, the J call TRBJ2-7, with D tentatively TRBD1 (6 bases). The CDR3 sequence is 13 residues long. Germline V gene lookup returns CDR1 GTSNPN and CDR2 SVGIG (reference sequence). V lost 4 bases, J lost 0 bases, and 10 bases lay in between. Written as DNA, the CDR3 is TGTGCCTGGAATCTACAGGGCTCCTACGAGCAGTACTTC. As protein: CAWNLQGSYEQYF.

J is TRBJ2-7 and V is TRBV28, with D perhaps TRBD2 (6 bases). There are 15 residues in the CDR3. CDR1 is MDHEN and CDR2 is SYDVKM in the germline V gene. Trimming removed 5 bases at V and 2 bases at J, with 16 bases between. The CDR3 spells CASSPLWTTTYEQYF. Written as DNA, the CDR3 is TGTGCCAGCAGTCCTCTTTGGACTACCACCTACGAGCAGTACTTC.

Here the CDR3 reads CASSPAGRTYNEQFF. The DNA of the CDR3 is TGCGCCAGCAGCCCCGCGGGACGGACCTACAATGAGCAGTTCTTC. The chain uses TRBV5-1 and TRBJ2-1; TRBD2 might be the D (6 bases). Deletions cut 4 bases from V and 2 bases from J, with 13 bases between. The germline gives CDR1 SGHRS, CDR2 YFSETQ. This CDR3 region has 15 residues.

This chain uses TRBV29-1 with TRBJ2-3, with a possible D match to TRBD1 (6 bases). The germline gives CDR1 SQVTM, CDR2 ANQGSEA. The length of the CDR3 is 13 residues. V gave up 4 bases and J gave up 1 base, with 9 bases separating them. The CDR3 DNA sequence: TGCAGCGTTGTCCCAGGGGGCACAGATACGCAGTATTTT. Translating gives CSVVPGGTDTQYF.

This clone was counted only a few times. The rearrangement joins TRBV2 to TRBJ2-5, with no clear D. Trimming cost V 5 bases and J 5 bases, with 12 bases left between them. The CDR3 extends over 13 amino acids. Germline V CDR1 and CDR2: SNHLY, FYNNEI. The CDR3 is CASSKRPGETQYF. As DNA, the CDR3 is TGTGCCAGCAGTAAGCGCCCCGGGGAGACCCAGTACTTC.

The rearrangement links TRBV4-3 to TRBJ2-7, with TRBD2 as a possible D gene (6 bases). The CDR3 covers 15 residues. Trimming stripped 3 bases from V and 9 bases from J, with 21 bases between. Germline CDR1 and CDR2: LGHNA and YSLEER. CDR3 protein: CASSHSRGTGAVQYF. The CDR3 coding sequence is TGCGCCAGCAGCCACTCCCGGGGGACCGGTGCGGTGCAGTACTTC.

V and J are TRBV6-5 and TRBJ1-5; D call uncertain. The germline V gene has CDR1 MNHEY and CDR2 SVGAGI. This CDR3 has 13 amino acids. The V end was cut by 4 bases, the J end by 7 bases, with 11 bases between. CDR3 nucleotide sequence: TGTGCCAGCAGTTCGAGTTTAACGCAGCCCCAGCATTTT. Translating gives CASSSSLTQPQHF.

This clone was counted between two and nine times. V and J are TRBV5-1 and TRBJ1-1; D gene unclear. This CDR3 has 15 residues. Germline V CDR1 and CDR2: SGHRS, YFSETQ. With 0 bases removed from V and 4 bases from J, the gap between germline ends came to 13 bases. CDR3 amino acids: CASSLAVDRGTEAFF. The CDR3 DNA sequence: TGCGCCAGCAGCTTGGCCGTGGATCGCGGCACTGAAGCTTTCTTT. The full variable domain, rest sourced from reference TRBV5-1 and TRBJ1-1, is KAGVTQTPRYLIKTRGQQVTLSCSPISGHRSVSWYQQTPGQGLQFLFEYFSETQRNKGNFPGRFSGRQFSNSRSEMNVSTLELGDSALYLCASSLAVDRGTEAFFGQGTRLTVV.

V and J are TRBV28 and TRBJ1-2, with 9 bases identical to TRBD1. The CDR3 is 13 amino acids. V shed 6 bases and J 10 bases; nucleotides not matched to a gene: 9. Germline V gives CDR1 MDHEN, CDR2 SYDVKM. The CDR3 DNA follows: TGTGCCAGCAGCCAATGGGACAGGGCATACTACACCTTC. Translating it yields CASSQWDRAYYTF.

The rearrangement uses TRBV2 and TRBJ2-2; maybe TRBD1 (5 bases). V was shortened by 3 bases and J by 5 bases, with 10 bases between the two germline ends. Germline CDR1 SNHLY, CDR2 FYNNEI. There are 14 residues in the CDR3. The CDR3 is CASSEARVTGELFF. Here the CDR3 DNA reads TGTGCCAGCAGTGAGGCCAGGGTAACCGGGGAGCTGTTTTTT.

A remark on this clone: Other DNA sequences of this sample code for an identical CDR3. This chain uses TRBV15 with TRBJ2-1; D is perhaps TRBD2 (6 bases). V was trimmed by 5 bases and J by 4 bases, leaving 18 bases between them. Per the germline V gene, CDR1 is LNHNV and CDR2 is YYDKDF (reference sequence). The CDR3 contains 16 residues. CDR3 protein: CATSRKDRDLYNEQFF. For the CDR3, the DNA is TGTGCCACCAGCCGAAAGGACCGGGACTTATACAATGAGCAGTTCTTC.

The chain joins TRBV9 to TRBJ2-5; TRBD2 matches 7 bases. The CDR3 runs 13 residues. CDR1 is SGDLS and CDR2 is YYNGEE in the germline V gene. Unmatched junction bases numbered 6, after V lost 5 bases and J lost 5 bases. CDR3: CASSASGGETQYF. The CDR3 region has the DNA TGTGCCAGCAGTGCTAGCGGAGGGGAGACCCAGTACTTC.